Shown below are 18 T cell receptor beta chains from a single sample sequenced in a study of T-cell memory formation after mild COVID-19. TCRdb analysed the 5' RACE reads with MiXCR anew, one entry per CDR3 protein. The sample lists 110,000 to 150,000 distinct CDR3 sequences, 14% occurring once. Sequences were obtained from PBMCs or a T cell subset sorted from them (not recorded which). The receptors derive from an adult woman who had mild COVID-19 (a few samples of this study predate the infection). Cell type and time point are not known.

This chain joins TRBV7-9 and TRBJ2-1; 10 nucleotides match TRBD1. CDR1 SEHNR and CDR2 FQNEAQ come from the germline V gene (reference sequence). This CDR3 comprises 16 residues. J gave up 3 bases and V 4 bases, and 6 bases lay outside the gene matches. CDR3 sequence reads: CASSSSGDRGYNEQFF. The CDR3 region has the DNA TGTGCCAGCAGCTCGAGCGGGGACAGGGGCTACAATGAGCAGTTCTTC.

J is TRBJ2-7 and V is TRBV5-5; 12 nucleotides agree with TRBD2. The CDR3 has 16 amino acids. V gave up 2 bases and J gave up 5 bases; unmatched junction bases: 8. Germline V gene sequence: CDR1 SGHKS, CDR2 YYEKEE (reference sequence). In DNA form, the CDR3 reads TGTGCCAGCAGCTTCTGGACTAGCGGGATTTTCCACGAGCAGTACTTC. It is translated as CASSFWTSGIFHEQYF.

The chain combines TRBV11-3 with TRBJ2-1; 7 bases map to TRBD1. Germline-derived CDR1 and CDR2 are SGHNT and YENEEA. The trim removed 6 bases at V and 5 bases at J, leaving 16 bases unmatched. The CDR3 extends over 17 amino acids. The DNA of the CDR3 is TGTGCCAGCAGGCTAGGTTCCCAGGGGGAATTCAACAATGAGCAGTTCTTC. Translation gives CASRLGSQGEFNNEQFF.

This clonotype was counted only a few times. CDR3 region: CASSQERVHEQYF. The CDR3 nucleotides read TGCGCCAGCAGCCAAGAGAGGGTCCACGAGCAGTACTTC. J is TRBJ2-7 and V is TRBV4-1; tentative D call: TRBD2 (5 bases). This CDR3 is 13 amino acids long. The germline V gene has CDR1 MGHRA and CDR2 YSYEKL. Trimming took off 0 bases at V and 5 bases at J, with 8 bases between the two ends.

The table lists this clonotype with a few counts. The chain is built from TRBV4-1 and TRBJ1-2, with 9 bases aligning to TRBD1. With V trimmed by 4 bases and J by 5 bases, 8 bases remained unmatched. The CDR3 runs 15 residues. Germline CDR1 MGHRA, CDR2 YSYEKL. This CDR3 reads CASSRTTGGGYGYTF. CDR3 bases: TGCGCCAGCAGCCGAACTACAGGGGGCGGGTATGGCTACACCTTC.

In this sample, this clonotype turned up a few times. The CDR3 sequence is CASSPGGGRADTQYF. CDR3 DNA sequence: TGTGCCAGCAGCCCCGGGGGCGGGAGGGCCGATACGCAGTATTTT. The V call is TRBV7-2, the J call TRBJ2-3, with 9 bases fitting TRBD2. This CDR3 has 15 residues. The ends lost 5 bases at V and 6 bases at J; junction bases unmatched: 9. Germline V gives CDR1 SGHTA, CDR2 FQGNSA. Full variable domain (missing parts from reference TRBV7-2 and TRBJ2-3): GAGVSQSPSNKVTEKGKDVELRCDPISGHTALYWYRQSLGQGLEFLIYFQGNSAPDKSGLPSDRFSAERTGGSVSTLTIQRTQQEDSAVYLCASSPGGGRADTQYFGPGTRLTVL.

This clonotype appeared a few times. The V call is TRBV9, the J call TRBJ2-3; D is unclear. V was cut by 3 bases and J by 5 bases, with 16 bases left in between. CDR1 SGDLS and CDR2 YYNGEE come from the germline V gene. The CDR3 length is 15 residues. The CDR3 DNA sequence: TGTGCCAGCAGCGCCCCCACGCCGGGTGGAGATACGCAGTATTTT. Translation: CASSAPTPGGDTQYF.

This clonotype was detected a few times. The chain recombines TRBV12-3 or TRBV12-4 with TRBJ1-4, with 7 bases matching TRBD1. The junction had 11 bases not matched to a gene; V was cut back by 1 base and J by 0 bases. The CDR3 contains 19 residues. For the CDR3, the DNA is TGTGCCAGCAGTTTAGGACAGGGACCGGCTGGCTCAACTAATGAAAAACTGTTTTTT. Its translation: CASSLGQGPAGSTNEKLFF.

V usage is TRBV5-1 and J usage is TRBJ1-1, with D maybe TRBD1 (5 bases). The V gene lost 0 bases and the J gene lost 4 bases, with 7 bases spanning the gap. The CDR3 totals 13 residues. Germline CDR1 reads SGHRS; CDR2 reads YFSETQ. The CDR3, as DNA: TGCGCCAGCAGCTTGGCAGGGATCACTGAAGCTTTCTTT. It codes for CASSLAGITEAFF.

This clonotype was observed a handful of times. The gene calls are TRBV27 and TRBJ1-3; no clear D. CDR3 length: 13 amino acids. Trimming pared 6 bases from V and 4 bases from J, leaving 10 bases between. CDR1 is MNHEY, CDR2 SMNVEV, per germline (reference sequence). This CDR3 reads CASSLGYGNTIYF. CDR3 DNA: TGTGCCAGCAGCTTGGGGTACGGAAACACCATATATTTT.

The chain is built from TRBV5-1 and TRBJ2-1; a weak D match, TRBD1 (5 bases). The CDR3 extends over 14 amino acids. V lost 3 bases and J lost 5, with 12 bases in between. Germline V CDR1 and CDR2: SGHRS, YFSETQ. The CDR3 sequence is CASSSLQGNNEQFF. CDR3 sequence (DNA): TGCGCCAGCAGCTCCTTGCAGGGCAACAATGAGCAGTTCTTC.

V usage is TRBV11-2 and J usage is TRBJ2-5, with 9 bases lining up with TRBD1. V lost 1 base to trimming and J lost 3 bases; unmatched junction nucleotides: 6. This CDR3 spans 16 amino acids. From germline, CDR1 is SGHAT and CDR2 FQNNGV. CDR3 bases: TGTGCCAGCAGCTTAGGGACAGGGGCCACGGAAGAGACCCAGTACTTC. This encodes CASSLGTGATEETQYF.

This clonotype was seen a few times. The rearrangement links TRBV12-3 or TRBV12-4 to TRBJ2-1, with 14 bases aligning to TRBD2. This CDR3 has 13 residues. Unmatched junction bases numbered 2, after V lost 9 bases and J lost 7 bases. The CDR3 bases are TGTGCCAGTTGGACTAGCGGGGGGAATGAGCAGTTCTTC. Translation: CASWTSGGNEQFF.

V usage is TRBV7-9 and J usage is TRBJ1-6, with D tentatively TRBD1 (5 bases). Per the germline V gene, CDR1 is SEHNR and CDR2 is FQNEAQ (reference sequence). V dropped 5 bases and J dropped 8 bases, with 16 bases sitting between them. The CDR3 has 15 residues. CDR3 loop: CASSPDPGRDSPLHF. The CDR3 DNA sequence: TGTGCCAGCAGCCCCGATCCAGGGCGGGATTCACCCCTCCACTTT.

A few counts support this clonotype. CDR3 region: CASSPFPGQVYEQYF. As DNA, the CDR3 is TGCGCCAGCAGCCCCTTTCCGGGACAGGTCTACGAGCAGTACTTC. This chain links TRBV5-1 with TRBJ2-7; 8 bases map to TRBD1. Germline V CDR1 and CDR2: SGHRS, YFSETQ. V dropped 4 bases and J dropped 3; count of bases not matched to a gene: 9. The CDR3 runs to 15 residues.

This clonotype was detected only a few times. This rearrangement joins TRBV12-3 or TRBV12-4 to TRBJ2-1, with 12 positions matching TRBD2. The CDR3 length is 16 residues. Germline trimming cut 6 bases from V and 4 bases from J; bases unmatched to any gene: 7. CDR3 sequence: CASSSGLAGSYNEQFF. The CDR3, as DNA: TGTGCCAGCAGCTCCGGACTAGCGGGGAGTTACAATGAGCAGTTCTTC.

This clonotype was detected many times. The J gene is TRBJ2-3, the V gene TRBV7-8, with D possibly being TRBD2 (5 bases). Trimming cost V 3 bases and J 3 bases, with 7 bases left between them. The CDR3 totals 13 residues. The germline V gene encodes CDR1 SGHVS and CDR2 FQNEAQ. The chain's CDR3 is CASSFGITDTQYF. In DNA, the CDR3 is TGTGCCAGCAGCTTCGGGATAACAGATACGCAGTATTTT. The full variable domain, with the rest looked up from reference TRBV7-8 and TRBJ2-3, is GAGVSQSPRYKVAKRGQDVALRCDPISGHVSLFWYQQALGQGPEFLTYFQNEAQLDKSGLPSDRFFAERPEGSVSTLKIQRTQQEDSAVYLCASSFGITDTQYFGPGTRLTVL.

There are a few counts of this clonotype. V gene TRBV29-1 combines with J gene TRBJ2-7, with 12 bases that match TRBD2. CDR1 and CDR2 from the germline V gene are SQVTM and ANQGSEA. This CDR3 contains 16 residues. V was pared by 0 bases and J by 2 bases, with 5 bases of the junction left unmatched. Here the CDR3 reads CSVEDPASGRAYEQYF. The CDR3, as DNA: TGCAGCGTTGAAGATCCGGCTAGCGGGAGGGCCTACGAGCAGTACTTC.